This T cell receptor beta chain is drawn from a study of blood T cell repertoires in COVID-19. The overall study: Donors in the United States, Italy and Spain gave samples during acute or convalescent COVID-19. T cells, B-cell-depleted T cells, or PBMCs supplied cDNA or gDNA.

Per the authors' pipeline: How many nucleated cells were present was estimated from reference gene primer amplification. The data were produced by immunoSEQ multiplex PCR, yet TCRdb's version contains in-frame clones alone and is incomplete. Clone size and V and J calls were adopted from that table, with D and trimming inferred from the DNA. The sample has approximately 400,000 clones, approximately 87% seen once; the top ten hold 1.3%. Those enrolled, adults aged 18 to 89 years, came from some 25 US areas. The CDR3 sequence is 13 residues long. In germline, CDR1 is LNHDA, CDR2 SQIVND (reference sequence). Between the trimmed V and J ends, which lost 7 bases and 1 base, there was a span of 8 bases.

The clonotype comes from a man aged 30-40 years who had recovered from COVID-19. Sequences were obtained from PBMCs or T cells enriched from blood (not recorded which). This chain joins TRBV19 and TRBJ1-3; D gene uncertain. CDR3 coding DNA: TGTGCCAGTATAGCCCAATCTGGAAACACCATATATTTT. Its protein is CASIAQSGNTIYF.